Following are 24 T cell receptor beta chains from one sample sequenced in a study of blood T cell repertoires in COVID-19. The repertoire was sequenced with immunoSEQ multiplex PCR; TCRdb's copy has only in-frame clones and lacks some. The data show about 260,000 clones, around 84% seen once. The sample was peripheral blood. The receptor source for this set is an older woman with COVID-19, enrolled during active disease.

This sequence joins TRBV6-1 and TRBJ1-6; possible D gene TRBD1, 5 bases. V lost 0 bases, J lost 8 bases, and 8 bases lay in between. The germline gives CDR1 MNHNS, CDR2 SASEGT. CDR3 length equals 14 residues. The CDR3 nucleotides read TGTGCCAGCAGTGAAGCGGCAGGGCATTCACCCCTCCACTTT. It translates to CASSEAAGHSPLHF.

The V and J genes are TRBV6-4 and TRBJ2-3, with 9 bases lining up with TRBD2. V lost 3 bases to trimming and J lost 4 bases; unmatched junction nucleotides: 2. The CDR3 extends over 14 amino acids. Germline CDR1 and CDR2: MRHNA and SNTAGT. CDR3 DNA: TGTGCCAGCAGTGAGCGGGAGGGATCAGATACGCAGTATTTT. It codes for CASSEREGSDTQYF.

The J gene is TRBJ1-1, the V gene TRBV19; 9 nucleotides agree with TRBD1. V was clipped by 7 bases and J by 5 bases; unmatched bases: 8. Germline lookup yields CDR1 LNHDA and CDR2 SQIVND (reference sequence). CDR3 length: 14 residues. The CDR3 bases are TGTGCCAGTACACGGGACAGGGATAGGACTGAAGCTTTCTTT. The encoded protein is CASTRDRDRTEAFF.

The V gene is TRBV5-1, the J gene TRBJ2-3; TRBD1 matches 7 bases. Germline V lookup: CDR1 SGHRS, CDR2 YFSETQ. J lost 3 bases, V lost 2 bases, and 6 bases had no gene match. The CDR3 runs to 15 residues. The CDR3 sequence is CASSLLGQTTDTQYF. CDR3 DNA sequence: TGCGCCAGCAGCTTACTGGGACAGACAACAGATACGCAGTATTTT.

The rearrangement joins TRBV19 to TRBJ1-2, with TRBD1 as a possible D gene (6 bases). This CDR3 is built from 17 residues. Deletions cut 3 bases from V and 8 bases from J, with 25 bases between. Germline assignment: CDR1 LNHDA and CDR2 SQIVND (reference sequence). The CDR3 here is CASSILGSGTPNRGYTF. As DNA, the CDR3 is TGTGCCAGTAGTATTCTGGGGAGCGGGACACCTAATAGAGGCTACACCTTC. The full variable domain, in which reference TRBV19 and TRBJ1-2 provide the parts outside the CDR3, is DGGITQSPKYLFRKEGQNVTLSCEQNLNHDAMYWYRQDPGQGLRLIYYSQIVNDFQKGDIAEGYSVSREKKESFPLTVTSAQKNPTAFYLCASSILGSGTPNRGYTFGSGTRLTVV.

This clone was detected only a few times. At one end, the junction sequence differs from germline, possibly due to a read error. The chain has TRBV29-1 and TRBJ2-3; TRBD2 is a possible D gene (5 bases). This CDR3 is 9 amino acids long. The germline CDR1 and CDR2 sequences are SQVTM and ANQGSEA. In DNA, the CDR3 is TGCAGCGTTTCGGGTAGTGGGAGTTTT. It translates to CSVSGSGSF.

CDR3 sequence reads: CASSVSSHRREQYF. The CDR3 nucleotides are TGTGCCAGCAGCGTAAGCTCTCACCGGAGGGAGCAGTACTTC. The rearrangement joins TRBV9 to TRBJ2-7; tentative D call: TRBD2 (5 bases). This CDR3 comprises 14 residues. The germline gives CDR1 SGDLS, CDR2 YYNGEE. The V gene lost 1 base and the J gene lost 7 bases, with 15 bases spanning the gap.

The chain has TRBV4-1 and TRBJ2-5, with 9 nucleotides matching TRBD2. Germline V lookup: CDR1 MGHRA, CDR2 YSYEKL. The junction had 14 bases not matched to a gene; V was cut back by 1 base and J by 5 bases. The CDR3 has 18 amino acids. The CDR3 nucleotides are TGCGCCAGCAGCCAAGCAGGACCCGGCGGGAGGGCCCGGGAGACCCAGTACTTC. Translated: CASSQAGPGGRARETQYF.

CDR3 nucleotides: TGTGCCACCAGTCTTTTCGGGGTTTTTGCCTCGTGTCGCAATCAGCCCCAGCATTTT. Amino acid sequence: CATSLFGVFASCRNQPQHF. The rearrangement uses TRBV24-1 and TRBJ1-5; no firm D call. The CDR3 spans 19 residues. CDR1 KGHDR and CDR2 SFDVKD come from the germline V gene. Between the trimmed V and J ends, which lost 6 bases and 2 bases, there was a span of 25 bases.

The rearrangement joins TRBV5-1 to TRBJ1-4; TRBD1 might be the D (5 bases). CDR1 SGHRS and CDR2 YFSETQ come from the germline V gene. The CDR3 consists of 15 residues. V was pared by 0 bases and J by 7 bases, with 13 bases between. The CDR3 reads CASSLAARQGEKLFF. CDR3 DNA sequence: TGCGCCAGCAGCTTGGCCGCAAGGCAGGGTGAAAAACTGTTTTTT.

The chain has TRBV18 and TRBJ2-3; D is undetermined. Germline loops: CDR1 KGHSH, CDR2 LQKENI. CDR3 length: 15 amino acids. V was trimmed by 6 bases and J by 0 bases, leaving 13 bases between them. CDR3 protein: CASSQTQSSTDTQYF. The CDR3 nucleotides are TGTGCCAGCTCCCAAACACAGTCTAGCACAGATACGCAGTATTTT.

The V gene is TRBV7-7, the J gene TRBJ2-7; 8 bases match TRBD2. V dropped 1 base and J dropped 7; count of bases not matched to a gene: 12. Germline V gene sequence: CDR1 SSHAT, CDR2 FNYEAQ (reference sequence). This CDR3 is 16 amino acids long. CDR3 nucleotides: TGTGCCAGCAGCTTAGGAGGGACGGGGGGGAATAGTGAGCAGTACTTC. Protein: CASSLGGTGGNSEQYF.

This chain connects TRBV5-4 to TRBJ2-1, with D possibly TRBD2 on 5 matching bases. CDR3 size: 15 residues. Trimming cost V 4 bases and J 9 bases, with 20 bases left between them. The germline gives CDR1 SGHNT, CDR2 YYREEE (reference sequence). The CDR3 loop is CASSPLRRAEGEQFF. The DNA of the CDR3 is TGTGCCAGCAGCCCCCTCAGGCGCGCAGAGGGTGAGCAGTTCTTC.

The CDR3 region is CASSVSTHQYGYTF. CDR3 nucleotide sequence: TGTGCCAGCAGCGTATCAACCCACCAGTATGGCTACACCTTC. V usage is TRBV9 and J usage is TRBJ1-2; D not resolved. Trimming shortened V by 1 base and J by 5 bases, and 12 bases separated the two germline ends. The germline V gene encodes CDR1 SGDLS and CDR2 YYNGEE. The length of the CDR3 is 14 residues.

V gene TRBV7-2 combines with J gene TRBJ1-1, with 10 nucleotides matching TRBD1. This CDR3 has 15 residues. Germline trimming cut 5 bases from V and 0 bases from J; bases unmatched to any gene: 3. Germline assignment: CDR1 SGHTA and CDR2 FQGNSA. CDR3 sequence (DNA): TGTGCCAGCAGCCCGGACAGGGGGTTGAACACTGAAGCTTTCTTT. Translating gives CASSPDRGLNTEAFF.

The chain carries TRBV11-2 and TRBJ1-1; D not certain. V shed 1 base and J shed 0 bases, with 3 bases lying between them. Germline assignment: CDR1 SGHAT and CDR2 FQNNGV. The CDR3 runs to 13 residues. The CDR3 here is CASSLGMNTEAFF. The CDR3 DNA is TGTGCCAGCAGCTTAGGTATGAACACTGAAGCTTTCTTT.

This sequence joins TRBV15 and TRBJ2-3; TRBD2 matches 12 bases. Per the germline V gene, CDR1 is LNHNV and CDR2 is YYDKDF (reference sequence). The V segment lost 0 bases and the J segment 5 bases; nucleotides outside the gene matches: 6. The CDR3 totals 17 residues. The CDR3 DNA is TGTGCCACCAGCAGAGAACAGGGGGGACTAGCGGGAGATACGCAGTATTTT. Translation: CATSREQGGLAGDTQYF.

The chain joins TRBV18 to TRBJ2-7; 10 nucleotides line up with TRBD1. The CDR3 sequence is 15 residues long. J gave up 4 bases and V 4 bases, and 7 bases lay outside the gene matches. Germline CDR1 and CDR2: KGHSH and LQKENI. This CDR3 reads CASSLPGTGVYEQYF. In nucleotides, the CDR3 is TGTGCCAGCTCACTTCCCGGGACAGGGGTTTACGAGCAGTACTTC.

V is TRBV7-2 and J is TRBJ1-6; no clear D. Germline values: CDR1 SGHTA, CDR2 FQGNSA. This CDR3 spans 15 amino acids. Trimming left V 4 bases short and J 7 bases short, with 14 bases between. CDR3 protein: CASSSTPTRNSPLHF. As DNA, the CDR3 is TGTGCCAGCAGCTCGACTCCGACGCGGAATTCACCCCTCCACTTT.

Only one count was recorded for this clone. One junction end disagrees with the germline gene, perhaps due to a read error. The J gene is TRBJ2-1, the V gene TRBV12-3 or TRBV12-4; TRBD2 is a possible D gene (6 bases). The CDR3 extends over 12 amino acids. The CDR3 spells CAGSDVGGRQFF. CDR3 DNA: TGTGCCGGCAGCGACGTGGGGGGACGGCAGTTCTTC.

The gene calls are TRBV4-1 and TRBJ2-1, with a possible D match to TRBD1 (5 bases). Trimming shortened V by 3 bases and J by 9 bases, and 12 bases separated the two germline ends. Germline V CDR1 and CDR2: MGHRA, YSYEKL. The CDR3 totals 13 residues. In DNA form, the CDR3 reads TGCGCCAGCAGCCATGCCTTGGGGCTTGAGCAGTTCTTC. Residues: CASSHALGLEQFF.

The chain carries TRBV28 and TRBJ2-1; 7 bases line up with TRBD2. Germline CDR1 and CDR2: MDHEN and SYDVKM. Trimming removed 10 bases from V and 5 bases from J; junction bases left unmatched: 14. The CDR3 runs 15 residues. CDR3 in DNA: TGTGCCACGACTCCGGGTGGGAGGGCCCACAATGAGCAGTTCTTC. Its protein product is CATTPGGRAHNEQFF.

V and J are TRBV29-1 and TRBJ2-1; 11 bases match TRBD1. The V segment lost 5 bases and the J segment 7 bases; nucleotides outside the gene matches: 7. Germline loops: CDR1 SQVTM, CDR2 ANQGSEA. This CDR3 comprises 14 residues. Here the CDR3 reads CSVRTGTGGNEQFF. The CDR3 nucleotides read TGCAGCGTTCGCACGGGGACAGGGGGAAATGAGCAGTTCTTC.

This sequence joins TRBV7-2 and TRBJ2-3; possibly TRBD1 for D (5 bases). V was cut by 1 base and J by 0 bases, with 8 bases left in between. The CDR3 contains 15 residues. Per germline, CDR1 SGHTA and CDR2 FQGNSA. This CDR3 reads CASSLGQGSTDTQYF. The CDR3 DNA reads TGTGCCAGCAGCTTAGGGCAGGGCAGCACAGATACGCAGTATTTT. Drawing the rest from reference TRBV7-2 and TRBJ2-3, the complete variable domain is GAGVSQSPSNKVTEKGKDVELRCDPISGHTALYWYRQSLGQGLEFLIYFQGNSAPDKSGLPSDRFSAERTGGSVSTLTIQRTQQEDSAVYLCASSLGQGSTDTQYFGPGTRLTVL.